The 9 T cell receptor beta chains reported below all come from one sample, sequenced in a study of blood T cell repertoires in COVID-19 (TCRdb year 2020). The method was the immunoSEQ multiplex PCR assay. TCRdb stores this immuneACCESS table with in-frame sequences only. Part of the clones is absent; in the studies checked, under half of the shortfall reflects unresolved V genes, and no reason is known for the rest. Across this sample there are 450,000 to 600,000 clones, with roughly 87% seen only once. Roughly 0.7% of the sample belongs to the ten largest clones. The sample consisted of PBMCs or T cells enriched from blood (not recorded which). All receptors derive from a woman between 18 and 30 years old who had recovered from COVID-19.

The chain carries TRBV5-1 and TRBJ1-6, with 9 nucleotides matching TRBD1. V lost 4 bases and J lost 7; bases outside the gene matches: 6. Germline V gene lookup returns CDR1 SGHRS and CDR2 YFSETQ. The CDR3 has 15 amino acids. CDR3 loop: CASSRTGAKNSPLHF. In nucleotides, the CDR3 is TGCGCCAGCAGCCGGACAGGGGCCAAGAATTCACCCCTCCACTTT. Drawing the rest from reference TRBV5-1 and TRBJ1-6, the complete variable domain is KAGVTQTPRYLIKTRGQQVTLSCSPISGHRSVSWYQQTPGQGLQFLFEYFSETQRNKGNFPGRFSGRQFSNSRSEMNVSTLELGDSALYLCASSRTGAKNSPLHFGNGTRLTVT.

The V and J genes are TRBV5-6 and TRBJ1-2; TRBD1 might be the D (5 bases). The germline CDR1 and CDR2 sequences are SGHDT and YYEEEE. Trimming removed 1 base at V and 0 bases at J, with 7 bases between. The CDR3 is 14 residues long. CDR3 region: CASSLPTANYGYTF. The CDR3 region has the DNA TGTGCCAGCAGCTTGCCGACAGCTAACTATGGCTACACCTTC.

The chain employs TRBV19 and TRBJ1-1; 8 bases line up with TRBD1. The germline V gene encodes CDR1 LNHDA and CDR2 SQIVND (reference sequence). V dropped 1 base and J dropped 6; count of bases not matched to a gene: 7. The CDR3 sequence is 15 residues long. The CDR3 spells CASSIARQGSAEAFF. The CDR3 DNA is TGTGCCAGTAGTATAGCGAGACAGGGGTCAGCTGAAGCTTTCTTT.

The chain has TRBV19 and TRBJ2-2; 8 nucleotides line up with TRBD1. The CDR3 consists of 16 residues. Per germline, CDR1 LNHDA and CDR2 SQIVND (reference sequence). The V gene end was trimmed by 4 bases and the J gene end by 5 bases; junction bases not matched to a gene: 9. The DNA for the CDR3 is TGTGCCAGTAGTAAAGGGTTCAGGGGGCGAACCGGGGAGCTGTTTTTT. It is translated as CASSKGFRGRTGELFF.

The V gene is TRBV18, the J gene TRBJ1-1; D unresolved. The germline V and J ends were trimmed by 3 bases and 12 bases, with 23 bases remaining between them. Germline-derived CDR1 and CDR2 are KGHSH and LQKENI. This CDR3 comprises 15 residues. The CDR3 DNA is TGTGCCAGCTCACCGGTTGCAATACCCGACGGGTTTCCTTTCTTT. Translated, it gives CASSPVAIPDGFPFF.

The chain combines TRBV20-1 with TRBJ2-5; 12 bases line up with TRBD1. V shed 3 bases and J 5 bases; nucleotides not matched to a gene: 4. CDR1 and CDR2 (germline): DFQATT, SNEGSKA (reference sequence). This CDR3 spans 14 amino acids. The CDR3 loop reads CSASGDRGRETQYF. CDR3 in DNA: TGCAGTGCTAGTGGGGACAGGGGGCGCGAGACCCAGTACTTC.

The chain is built from TRBV30 and TRBJ1-4; a possible D gene is TRBD1 (5 bases). Germline V CDR1 and CDR2: GTSNPN, SVGIG (reference sequence). Trimming removed 3 bases at V and 5 bases at J, with 16 bases between. This CDR3 is 15 amino acids long. The CDR3 bases are TGTGCCTGGAGGGTTACAGGTGGACTAAATGAAAAACTGTTTTTT. It translates to CAWRVTGGLNEKLFF.

The V gene is TRBV30, the J gene TRBJ2-3, with D hard to call. The CDR3 is 13 amino acids. Germline CDR1 is GTSNPN and CDR2 is SVGIG (reference sequence). V dropped 4 bases and J dropped 3 bases, with 11 bases sitting between them. The CDR3 DNA follows: TGTGCCTGGACCCCTAGTATAACAGATACGCAGTATTTT. Translated: CAWTPSITDTQYF.

V is TRBV24-1 and J is TRBJ1-5; no clear D. This CDR3 is 14 amino acids long. The germline gives CDR1 KGHDR, CDR2 SFDVKD. V lost 7 bases, J lost 0 bases, and 9 bases lay in between. The CDR3 sequence is CATSGDDSNQPQHF. CDR3 in DNA: TGTGCCACCAGCGGGGATGATAGCAATCAGCCCCAGCATTTT.